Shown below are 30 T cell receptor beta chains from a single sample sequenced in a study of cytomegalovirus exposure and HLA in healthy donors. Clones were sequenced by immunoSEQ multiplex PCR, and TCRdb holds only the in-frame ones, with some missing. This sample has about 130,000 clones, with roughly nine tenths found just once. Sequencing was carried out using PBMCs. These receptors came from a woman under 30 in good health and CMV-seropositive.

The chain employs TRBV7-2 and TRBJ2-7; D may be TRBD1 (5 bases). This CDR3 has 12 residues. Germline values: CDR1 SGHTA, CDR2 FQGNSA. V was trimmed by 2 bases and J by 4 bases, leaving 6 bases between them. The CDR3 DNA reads TGTGCCAGCAGCTTACAGGGTTACGAGCAGTACTTC. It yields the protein CASSLQGYEQYF.

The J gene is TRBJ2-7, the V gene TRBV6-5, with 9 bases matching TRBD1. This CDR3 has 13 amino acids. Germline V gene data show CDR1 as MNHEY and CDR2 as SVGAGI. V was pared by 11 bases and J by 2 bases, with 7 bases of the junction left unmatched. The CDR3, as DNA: TGTGCCGGGTCAGGGGACAGGGCCTACGAGCAGTACTTC. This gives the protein CAGSGDRAYEQYF.

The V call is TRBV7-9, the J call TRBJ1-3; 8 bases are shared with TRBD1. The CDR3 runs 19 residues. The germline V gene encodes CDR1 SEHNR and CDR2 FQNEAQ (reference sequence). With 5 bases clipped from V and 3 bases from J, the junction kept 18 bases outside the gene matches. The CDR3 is CASSPTRRGTGPYGNTIYF. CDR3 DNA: TGTGCCAGCAGCCCAACAAGGCGCGGGACAGGACCTTATGGAAACACCATATATTTT.

The CDR3 coding sequence is TGTGCCAGCAGCCCCACGGGGACCGGGGAGCTGTTTTTT. This codes for CASSPTGTGELFF. The V call is TRBV7-8, the J call TRBJ2-2; D might be TRBD2 (5 bases). This CDR3 comprises 13 residues. The ends were cut back, 5 bases at V and 5 bases at J, with 9 bases in the middle. Germline assignment: CDR1 SGHVS and CDR2 FQNEAQ.

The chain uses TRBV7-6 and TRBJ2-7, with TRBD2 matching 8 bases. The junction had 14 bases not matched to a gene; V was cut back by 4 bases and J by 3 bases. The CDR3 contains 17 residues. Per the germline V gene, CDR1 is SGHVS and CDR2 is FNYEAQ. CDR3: CASSSRLAGLTNYEQYF. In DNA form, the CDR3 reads TGTGCCAGCAGCTCTCGCTTAGCGGGGCTTACCAACTACGAGCAGTACTTC.

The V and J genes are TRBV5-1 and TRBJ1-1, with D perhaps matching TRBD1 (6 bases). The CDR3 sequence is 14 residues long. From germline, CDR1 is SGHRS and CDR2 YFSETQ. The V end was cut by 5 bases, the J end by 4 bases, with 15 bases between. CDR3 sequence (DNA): TGCGCCAGCAGAGAGGGGGGGCCCGGCACTGAAGCTTTCTTT. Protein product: CASREGGPGTEAFF.

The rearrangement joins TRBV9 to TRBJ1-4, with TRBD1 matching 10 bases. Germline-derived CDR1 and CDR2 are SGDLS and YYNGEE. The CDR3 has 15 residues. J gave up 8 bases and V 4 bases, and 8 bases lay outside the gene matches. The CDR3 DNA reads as TGTGCCAGCAGCACCTCCGGGACAGGGGACGAAAAACTGTTTTTT. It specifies CASSTSGTGDEKLFF.

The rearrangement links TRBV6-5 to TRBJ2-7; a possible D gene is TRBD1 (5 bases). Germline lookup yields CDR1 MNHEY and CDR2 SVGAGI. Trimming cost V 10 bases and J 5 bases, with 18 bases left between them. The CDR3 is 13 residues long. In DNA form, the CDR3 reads TGTGCCACCACAGGCGAACCCTCGAACGAGCAGTACTTC. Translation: CATTGEPSNEQYF.

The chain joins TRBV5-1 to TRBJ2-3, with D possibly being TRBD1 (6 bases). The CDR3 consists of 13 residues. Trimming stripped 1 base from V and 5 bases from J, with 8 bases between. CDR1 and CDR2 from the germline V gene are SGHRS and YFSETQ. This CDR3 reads CASSLPGVDTQYF. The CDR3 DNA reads TGCGCCAGCAGCTTGCCAGGGGTAGATACGCAGTATTTT.

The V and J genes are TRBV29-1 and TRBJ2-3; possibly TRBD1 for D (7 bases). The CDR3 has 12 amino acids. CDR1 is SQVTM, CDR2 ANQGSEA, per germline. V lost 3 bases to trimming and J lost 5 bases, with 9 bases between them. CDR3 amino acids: CSVDRGVDTQYF. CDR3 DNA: TGCAGCGTTGACAGGGGGGTAGATACGCAGTATTTT.

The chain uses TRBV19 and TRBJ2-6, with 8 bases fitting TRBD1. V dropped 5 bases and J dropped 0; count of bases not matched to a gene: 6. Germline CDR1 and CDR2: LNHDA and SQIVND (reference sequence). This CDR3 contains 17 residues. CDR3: CASSSRTGLSGANVLTF. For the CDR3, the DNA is TGTGCCAGTAGTTCCCGGACAGGGCTCTCTGGGGCCAACGTCCTGACTTTC.

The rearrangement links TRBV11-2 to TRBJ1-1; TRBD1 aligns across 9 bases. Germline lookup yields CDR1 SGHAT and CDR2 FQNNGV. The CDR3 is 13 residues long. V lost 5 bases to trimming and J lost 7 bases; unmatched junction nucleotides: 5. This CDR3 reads CASSAQGAGEAFF. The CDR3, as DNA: TGTGCCAGCAGCGCACAGGGGGCGGGTGAAGCTTTCTTT.

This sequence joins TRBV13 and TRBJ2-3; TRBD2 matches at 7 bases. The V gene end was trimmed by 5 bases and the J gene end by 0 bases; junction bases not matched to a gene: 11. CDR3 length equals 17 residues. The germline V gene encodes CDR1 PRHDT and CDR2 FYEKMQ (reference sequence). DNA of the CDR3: TGTGCCAGCAGCGCCCCCCAGGGACTAACTAGCACAGATACGCAGTATTTT. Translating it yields CASSAPQGLTSTDTQYF. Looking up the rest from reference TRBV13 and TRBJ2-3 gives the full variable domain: AAGVIQSPRHLIKEKRETATLKCYPIPRHDTVYWYQQGPGQDPQFLISFYEKMQSDKGSIPDRFSAQQFSDYHSELNMSSLELGDSALYFCASSAPQGLTSTDTQYFGPGTRLTVL.

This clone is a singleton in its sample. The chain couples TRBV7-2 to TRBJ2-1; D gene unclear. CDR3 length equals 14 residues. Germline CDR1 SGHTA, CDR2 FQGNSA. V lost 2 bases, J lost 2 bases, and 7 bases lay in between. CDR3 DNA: TGTGCCAGCAGCTTACAACTAACCTACAATGAGCAGTTCTTC. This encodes CASSLQLTYNEQFF.

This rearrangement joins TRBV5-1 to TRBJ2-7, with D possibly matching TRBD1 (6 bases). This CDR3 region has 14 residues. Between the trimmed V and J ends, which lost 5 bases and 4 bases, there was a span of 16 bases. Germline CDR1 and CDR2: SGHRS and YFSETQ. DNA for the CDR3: TGCGCCAGCAGTGGGCAGGGGATATCTTACGAGCAGTACTTC. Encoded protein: CASSGQGISYEQYF.

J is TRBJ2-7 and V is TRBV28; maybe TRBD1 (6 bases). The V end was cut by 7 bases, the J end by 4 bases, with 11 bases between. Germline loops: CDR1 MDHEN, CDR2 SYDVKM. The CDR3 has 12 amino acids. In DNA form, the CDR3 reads TGTGCCAGCAACCTACAGGGTTACGAGCAGTACTTC. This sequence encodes CASNLQGYEQYF.

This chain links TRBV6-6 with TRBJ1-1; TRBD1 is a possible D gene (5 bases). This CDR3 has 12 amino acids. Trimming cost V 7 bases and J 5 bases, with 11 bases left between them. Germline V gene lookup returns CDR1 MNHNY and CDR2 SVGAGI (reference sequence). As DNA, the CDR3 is TGTGCCAGCACCCGCGGGGGGACTGAAGCTTTCTTT. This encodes CASTRGGTEAFF.

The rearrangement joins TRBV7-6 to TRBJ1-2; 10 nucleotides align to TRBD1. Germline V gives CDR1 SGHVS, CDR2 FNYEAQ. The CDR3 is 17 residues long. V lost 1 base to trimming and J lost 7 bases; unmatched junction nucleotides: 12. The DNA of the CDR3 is TGTGCCAGCAGCTTAGAGTTAGCGGGGACAGGGGTGGCTGGCTACACCTTC. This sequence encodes CASSLELAGTGVAGYTF.

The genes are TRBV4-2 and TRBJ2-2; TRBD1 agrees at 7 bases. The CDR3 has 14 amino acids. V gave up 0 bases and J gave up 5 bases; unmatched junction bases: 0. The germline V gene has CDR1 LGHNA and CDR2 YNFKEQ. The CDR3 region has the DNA TGTGCCAGCAGCCAAGAGACAGGGACCGGGGAGCTGTTTTTT. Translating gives CASSQETGTGELFF.

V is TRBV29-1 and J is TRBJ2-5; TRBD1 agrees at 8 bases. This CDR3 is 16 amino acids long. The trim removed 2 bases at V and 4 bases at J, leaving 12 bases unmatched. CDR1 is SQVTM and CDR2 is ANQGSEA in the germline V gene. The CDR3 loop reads CSVEWPQGARGETQYF. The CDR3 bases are TGCAGCGTTGAATGGCCCCAGGGGGCACGAGGAGAGACCCAGTACTTC.

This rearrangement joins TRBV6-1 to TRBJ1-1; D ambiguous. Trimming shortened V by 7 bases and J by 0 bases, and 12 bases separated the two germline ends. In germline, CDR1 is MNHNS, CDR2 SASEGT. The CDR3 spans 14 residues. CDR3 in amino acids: CASKWREMNTEAFF. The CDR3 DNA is TGTGCCAGCAAATGGAGGGAGATGAACACTGAAGCTTTCTTT.

CDR3 coding DNA: TGTGCCAGCAGCTTAGGACAGGCGCCCACTGAAGCTTTCTTT. As protein: CASSLGQAPTEAFF. The chain recombines TRBV7-2 with TRBJ1-1; possibly TRBD1 for D (6 bases). The germline V gene encodes CDR1 SGHTA and CDR2 FQGNSA. This CDR3 has 14 residues. Trimming shortened V by 1 base and J by 4 bases, and 10 bases separated the two germline ends. Variable domain in full (rest from reference TRBV7-2 and TRBJ1-1): GAGVSQSPSNKVTEKGKDVELRCDPISGHTALYWYRQSLGQGLEFLIYFQGNSAPDKSGLPSDRFSAERTGGSVSTLTIQRTQQEDSAVYLCASSLGQAPTEAFFGQGTRLTVV.

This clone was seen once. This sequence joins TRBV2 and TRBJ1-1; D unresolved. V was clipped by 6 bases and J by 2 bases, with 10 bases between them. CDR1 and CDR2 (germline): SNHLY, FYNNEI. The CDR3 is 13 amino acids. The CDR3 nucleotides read TGTGCCAGCAGAACAGAGTCAAACACTGAAGCTTTCTTT. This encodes CASRTESNTEAFF.

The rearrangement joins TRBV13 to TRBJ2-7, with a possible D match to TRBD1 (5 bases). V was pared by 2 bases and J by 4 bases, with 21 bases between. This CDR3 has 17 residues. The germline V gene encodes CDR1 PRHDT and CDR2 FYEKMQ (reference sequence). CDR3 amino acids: CASSLYPMGQGKYEQYF. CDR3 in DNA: TGTGCCAGCAGCTTATACCCGATGGGGCAGGGCAAATACGAGCAGTACTTC.

CDR3 nucleotides: TGTGCCAGTAGTCCCCAAGGAGCCGACCAAGAGACCCAGTACTTC. It translates to CASSPQGADQETQYF. The gene calls are TRBV19 and TRBJ2-5; D is unresolved. Germline V CDR1 and CDR2: LNHDA, SQIVND (reference sequence). The CDR3 is 15 residues long. V shed 5 bases and J shed 0 bases, with 13 bases lying between them.

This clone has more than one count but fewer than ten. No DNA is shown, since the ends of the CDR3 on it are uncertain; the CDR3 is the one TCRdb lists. CDR3 sequence: CASSHIRRRGAGGSDTQYF. V is TRBV4-2 and J is TRBJ2-3; the D call TRBD2 from the table was never checked on the DNA. Germline-derived CDR1 and CDR2 are LGHNA and YNFKEQ. Inclusive of both ends, the CDR3 amounts to 19 amino acids.

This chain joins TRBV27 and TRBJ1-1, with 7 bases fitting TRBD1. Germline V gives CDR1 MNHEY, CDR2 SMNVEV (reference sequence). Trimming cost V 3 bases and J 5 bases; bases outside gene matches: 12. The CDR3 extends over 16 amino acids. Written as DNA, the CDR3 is TGTGCCAGCAGTTTTTTCTCAGACAGGGTCGGGACTGAAGCTTTCTTT. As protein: CASSFFSDRVGTEAFF.

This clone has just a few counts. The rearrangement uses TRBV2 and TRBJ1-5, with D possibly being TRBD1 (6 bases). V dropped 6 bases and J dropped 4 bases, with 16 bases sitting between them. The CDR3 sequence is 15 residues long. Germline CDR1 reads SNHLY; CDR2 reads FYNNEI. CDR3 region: CASRGLYGQNQPQHF. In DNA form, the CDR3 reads TGTGCCAGCAGGGGTCTATATGGACAGAATCAGCCCCAGCATTTT.

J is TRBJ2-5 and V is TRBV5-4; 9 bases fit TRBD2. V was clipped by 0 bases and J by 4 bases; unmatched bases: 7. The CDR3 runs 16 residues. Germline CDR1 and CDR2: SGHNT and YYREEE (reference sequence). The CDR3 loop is CASSLDGTSLGETQYF. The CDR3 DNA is TGTGCCAGCAGCTTGGACGGGACTAGCTTAGGAGAGACCCAGTACTTC.

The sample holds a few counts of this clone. The DNA of the CDR3 is TGTGCCAGCAGGTCGGGACAGAATAATTCACCCCTCCACTTT. This translates into CASRSGQNNSPLHF. V gene TRBV2 combines with J gene TRBJ1-6, with 7 bases fitting TRBD1. The CDR3 has 14 amino acids. With 6 bases clipped from V and 5 bases from J, the junction kept 4 bases outside the gene matches. Germline CDR1 reads SNHLY; CDR2 reads FYNNEI.